Below are 11 T cell receptor beta chains sequenced from a single sample in a study of blood T cell repertoires in COVID-19. Method: immunoSEQ multiplex PCR; TCRdb's copy keeps in-frame clones and lacks some. The table lists roughly 50,000 clones, over 75% of them singletons, with almost 6% in the top ten. Sequences were obtained from peripheral blood. These receptors originate from a woman aged 55-70 years with acute or convalescent COVID-19.

The V gene is TRBV7-2, the J gene TRBJ2-7, with 10 bases lining up with TRBD1. Germline CDR1 and CDR2: SGHTA and FQGNSA. The CDR3 covers 15 residues. Trimming at V came to 8 bases and at J to 4 bases, leaving 11 bases not matched to a gene. CDR3 residues: CASSEMSGQGYEQYF. The CDR3, as DNA: TGTGCCAGCTCCGAAATGTCGGGACAGGGGTACGAGCAGTACTTC.

The DNA for the CDR3 is TGTGCCAGCCACGACGCTAGCGGGAGGGCCCACGAGCAGTACTTC. Its protein is CASHDASGRAHEQYF. J is TRBJ2-7 and V is TRBV21-1; the table's TRBD2 call for D was not verified on the DNA. TRBV21-1 is recorded as a pseudogene. The CDR3 is 15 amino acids.

The chain uses TRBV27 and TRBJ1-6; 7 nucleotides agree with TRBD1. There are 17 residues in the CDR3. V trimming: 6 bases; J trimming: 8 bases; junction bases outside the gene matches: 16. Per the germline V gene, CDR1 is MNHEY and CDR2 is SMNVEV (reference sequence). CDR3 sequence reads: CASSRNGQARSDSPLHF. The CDR3 bases are TGTGCCAGCAGCCGGAACGGACAGGCTCGGTCGGATTCACCCCTCCACTTT.

This chain joins TRBV3-1 (or the pseudogene TRBV3-2) and TRBJ1-2; 8 positions agree with TRBD1. This CDR3 contains 13 residues. CDR1 and CDR2 from the germline V gene are LGHDT and YNNKEL (reference sequence). The ends lost 2 bases at V and 8 bases at J; junction bases unmatched: 4. The CDR3 loop reads CASSQRDRTGYTF. CDR3 DNA: TGTGCCAGCAGCCAACGGGACAGGACGGGCTACACCTTC.

In its sample, this clone was seen once. V usage is TRBV9 and J usage is TRBJ1-4; no clear D gene. The CDR3 loop spans 16 amino acids. The V and J ends lost 3 bases and 8 bases respectively, with 20 bases between them. Germline V gene sequence: CDR1 SGDLS, CDR2 YYNGEE. CDR3 bases: TGTGCCAGCAGCGCCCCCCTGGGTGGAGGGCTCGAAAAACTGTTTTTT. Its translation: CASSAPLGGGLEKLFF.

The genes are TRBV19 and TRBJ1-1; 8 nucleotides agree with TRBD1. The germline V gene encodes CDR1 LNHDA and CDR2 SQIVND (reference sequence). CDR3 length: 15 residues. Losses at the gene ends were 9 bases for V and 4 bases for J; bases not matched to a gene: 13. The CDR3 reads CASTPGQGGTTEAFF. The CDR3, as DNA: TGTGCCAGCACCCCAGGACAGGGAGGGACCACTGAAGCTTTCTTT.

This clone was picked up one time. This chain links TRBV12-5 with TRBJ2-5, with 8 positions matching TRBD1. Germline values: CDR1 LGHNT, CDR2 FRNRAP. The CDR3 covers 16 residues. The ends lost 3 bases at V and 0 bases at J; junction bases unmatched: 6. The CDR3 DNA is TGTGCTAGTGGTTTAAACCAGGGGGCTTACCAAGAGACCCAGTACTTC. Translation: CASGLNQGAYQETQYF.

V and J are TRBV11-3 and TRBJ2-3, with D perhaps TRBD2 (7 bases). The length of the CDR3 is 14 residues. Trimming shortened V by 7 bases and J by 3 bases, and 14 bases separated the two germline ends. Germline-derived CDR1 and CDR2 are SGHNT and YENEEA. The CDR3 spells CASNLRGGTDTQYF. The CDR3 DNA reads TGTGCCAGCAACCTGAGGGGGGGGACAGATACGCAGTATTTT.

This chain uses TRBV5-4 with TRBJ2-2; 10 bases map to TRBD2. The germline V gene encodes CDR1 SGHNT and CDR2 YYREEE (reference sequence). The CDR3 sequence is 16 residues long. After removal of 5 bases from V and 6 bases from J, the junction contained 10 bases not matched to a gene. The CDR3 reads CASRLLELAGSGELFF. CDR3 DNA sequence: TGTGCCAGCAGGCTATTGGAACTAGCGGGATCCGGGGAGCTGTTTTTT.

This clone has only one observation. The rearrangement uses TRBV4-1 and TRBJ1-2; a possible D gene is TRBD1 (5 bases). The V gene's germline CDR1 is MGHRA and CDR2 YSYEKL. V was trimmed by 2 bases and J by 0 bases, leaving 22 bases between them. The CDR3 has 19 amino acids. As DNA, the CDR3 is TGCGCCAGCAGCCAACCACCGGGGGAAATCTTTCTAGCTAACTATGGCTACACCTTC. Residues: CASSQPPGEIFLANYGYTF.

This rearrangement joins TRBV6-6 to TRBJ1-3; D is unclear. Trimming stripped 5 bases from V and 0 bases from J, with 5 bases between. The CDR3 runs 13 residues. Germline V CDR1 and CDR2: MNHNY, SVGAGI (reference sequence). The CDR3 sequence: CASSGGSGNTIYF. CDR3 DNA sequence: TGTGCCAGCAGTGGCGGCTCTGGAAACACCATATATTTT.